One T cell receptor (beta chain) is described in this entry. In the authors' methods: Amplification with reference gene primers provided the estimates of nucleated cell counts. The repertoire was sequenced with immunoSEQ multiplex PCR; TCRdb's copy has only in-frame clones and lacks some. The V and J calls and clone size come from that table; D and trimming were worked out from the DNA. The repertoire has 390,000 or so clones, approximately 90% of them found once; the top ten carry about 10%. These data originate in a study of blood T cell repertoires in COVID-19. Study-wide context: Both acute and convalescent COVID-19 samples were obtained from the United States, Italy and Spain.

The participants were between about 18 and 90 years old and came from about two dozen US areas. The clonotype originates from a woman aged 45 to 65 who had recovered from COVID-19. The sample was PBMCs or T cells enriched from blood (not recorded which).

CDR3 nucleotide sequence: TGCGCCAGCAGCTTAAGACAGGGGATGGGGCAGTACTATGGCTACACCTTC. The encoded protein is CASSLRQGMGQYYGYTF. The chain links TRBV5-1 to TRBJ1-2, with 8 positions matching TRBD1. From germline, CDR1 is SGHRS and CDR2 YFSETQ. The CDR3 contains 17 residues. V was pared by 2 bases and J by 3 bases, with 12 bases of the junction left unmatched.